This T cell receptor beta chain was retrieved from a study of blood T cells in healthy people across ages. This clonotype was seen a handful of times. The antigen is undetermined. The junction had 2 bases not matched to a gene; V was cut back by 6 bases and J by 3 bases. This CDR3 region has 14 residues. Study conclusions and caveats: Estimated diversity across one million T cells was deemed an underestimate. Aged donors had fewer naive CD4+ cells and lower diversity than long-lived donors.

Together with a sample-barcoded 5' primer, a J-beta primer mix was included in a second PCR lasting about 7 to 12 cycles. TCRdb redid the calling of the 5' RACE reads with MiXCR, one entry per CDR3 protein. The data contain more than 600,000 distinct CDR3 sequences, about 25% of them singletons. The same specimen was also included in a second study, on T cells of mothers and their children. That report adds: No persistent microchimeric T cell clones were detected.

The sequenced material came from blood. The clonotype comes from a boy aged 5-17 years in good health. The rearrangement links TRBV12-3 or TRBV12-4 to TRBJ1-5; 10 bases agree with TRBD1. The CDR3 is CASRTGGINQPQHF. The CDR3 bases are TGTGCCAGCAGGACAGGGGGCATCAATCAGCCCCAGCATTTT.